These 12 T cell receptor beta chains were all obtained from the same sample, sequenced in a study of memory CD4+ T cells and cytomegalovirus serostatus (dated by TCRdb to between 2018 and 2021). A FACSAria II was used to sort memory CD4+ T cells, defined as single viable CD3+CD4+CD8-CD45RO+ cells. Libraries were prepared through the immunoSEQ multiplex PCR assay. TCRdb took this table from immuneACCESS and kept in-frame rearrangements with V and J called. Such tables lack part of the clones; where checked against another copy, unresolved V genes explain under half of the gap, and the rest is unexplained. This sample holds about 27,000 clones; 76% were observed only once. 1.1% of the sample belongs to the ten largest clones. Sample: memory CD4+ T cells from blood. The receptors stem from an adult in good health and CMV-seronegative.

This clone was counted between two and nine times. This chain joins TRBV14 and TRBJ1-6; 7 bases align to TRBD1. This CDR3 is 15 amino acids long. V dropped 6 bases and J dropped 7; count of bases not matched to a gene: 9. In germline, CDR1 is SGHDN, CDR2 FVKESK. In DNA, the CDR3 is TGTGCCAGCAGGAAAACAGGGGCGGGGAATTCACCCCTCCACTTT. It yields the protein CASRKTGAGNSPLHF. Together with reference TRBV14 and TRBJ1-6, the CDR3 gives the full variable domain: EAGVTQFPSHSVIEKGQTVTLRCDPISGHDNLYWYRRVMGKEIKFLLHFVKESKQDESGMPNNRFLAERTGGTYSTLKVQPAELEDSGVYFCASRKTGAGNSPLHFGNGTRLTVT.

This clone was observed a few times. The chain is built from TRBV4-1 and TRBJ1-5; unclear D gene. This CDR3 is built from 15 residues. Trimming removed 0 bases at V and 7 bases at J, with 13 bases between. The germline CDR1 and CDR2 sequences are MGHRA and YSYEKL. The CDR3: CASSQDWPGLQPQHF. CDR3 sequence (DNA): TGCGCCAGCAGCCAAGATTGGCCAGGTTTGCAGCCCCAGCATTTT.

The CDR3 loop is CASSGKLNYGYTF. The CDR3 DNA reads TGTGCCAGCAGTGGGAAACTCAACTATGGCTACACCTTC. J is TRBJ1-2 and V is TRBV25-1; D not certain. Looked up from germline, CDR1 is MGHDK and CDR2 is SYGVNS. The CDR3 length is 13 residues. V was cut by 4 bases and J by 2 bases, with 8 bases left in between.

The chain joins TRBV11-2 to TRBJ2-7, with D perhaps TRBD2 (5 bases). Germline loops: CDR1 SGHAT, CDR2 FQNNGV. V dropped 4 bases and J dropped 7 bases, with 11 bases sitting between them. There are 12 residues in the CDR3. CDR3: CASSSASGEQYF. In DNA, the CDR3 is TGTGCCAGCAGCTCAGCCTCGGGGGAGCAGTACTTC.

V and J are TRBV4-3 and TRBJ1-3; D gene unclear. The CDR3 runs to 15 residues. The V end was cut by 0 bases, the J end by 3 bases, with 9 bases between. CDR1 and CDR2 from the germline V gene are LGHNA and YSLEER. In DNA, the CDR3 is TGCGCCAGCAGCCAAGATTACGGTTATGGAAACACCATATATTTT. Encoded protein: CASSQDYGYGNTIYF.

This clone appeared a single time. V is TRBV5-1 and J is TRBJ2-3; the D is unclear. V was cut by 9 bases and J by 0 bases, with 11 bases left in between. The CDR3 has 13 amino acids. Germline V CDR1 and CDR2: SGHRS, YFSETQ. The CDR3 is CATSAGSTDTQYF. CDR3 sequence (DNA): TGCGCCACCTCGGCAGGCAGCACAGATACGCAGTATTTT. Full variable domain (rest looked up from reference TRBV5-1 and TRBJ2-3): KAGVTQTPRYLIKTRGQQVTLSCSPISGHRSVSWYQQTPGQGLQFLFEYFSETQRNKGNFPGRFSGRQFSNSRSEMNVSTLELGDSALYLCATSAGSTDTQYFGPGTRLTVL.

This clone was recorded only once. The chain recombines TRBV20-1 with TRBJ2-7; 7 positions match TRBD1. Germline V gene data show CDR1 as DFQATT and CDR2 as SNEGSKA (reference sequence). Trimming at V came to 8 bases and at J to 3 bases, leaving 4 bases not matched to a gene. There are 11 residues in the CDR3. The CDR3, as DNA: TGCAGTCTAGGGGGCAACTACGAGCAGTACTTC. Its translation is CSLGGNYEQYF.

The J gene is TRBJ2-5, the V gene TRBV5-6; 11 bases are shared with TRBD2. Germline CDR1 SGHDT, CDR2 YYEEEE. This CDR3 comprises 16 residues. The J segment lost 4 bases and the V segment lost 2 bases, leaving 7 bases of the junction unmatched. The CDR3 here is CASSFELAGVPETQYF. Here the CDR3 DNA reads TGTGCCAGCAGCTTCGAACTAGCGGGAGTCCCAGAGACCCAGTACTTC. Full variable domain (remainder filled in from reference TRBV5-6 and TRBJ2-5): DAGVTQSPTHLIKTRGQQVTLRCSPKSGHDTVSWYQQALGQGPQFIFQYYEEEERQRGNFPDRFSGHQFPNYSSELNVNALLLGDSALYLCASSFELAGVPETQYFGPGTRLLVL.

This clone was found a few times. The chain employs TRBV19 and TRBJ2-1, with 10 bases that match TRBD2. The CDR3 has 15 amino acids. V was pared by 4 bases and J by 3 bases, with 3 bases of the junction left unmatched. Germline V gene data show CDR1 as LNHDA and CDR2 as SQIVND (reference sequence). In DNA, the CDR3 is TGTGCCAGTAGTAGAGCGGGGGGGGTCTACAATGAGCAGTTCTTC. Translated, it gives CASSRAGGVYNEQFF.

This clone was seen a few times. V is TRBV11-2 and J is TRBJ1-1, with D perhaps TRBD1 (5 bases). The V gene lost 6 bases and the J gene lost 1 base, with 18 bases spanning the gap. The length of the CDR3 is 16 residues. Per the germline V gene, CDR1 is SGHAT and CDR2 is FQNNGV. The chain's CDR3 is CASRIGGRGENTEAFF. Here the CDR3 DNA reads TGTGCCAGCAGGATAGGCGGGAGGGGCGAGAACACTGAAGCTTTCTTT.

The sample holds a few counts of this clone. V gene TRBV30 combines with J gene TRBJ1-1; 7 nucleotides agree with TRBD1. The CDR3 sequence is 14 residues long. The trim removed 8 bases at V and 3 bases at J, leaving 12 bases unmatched. The V gene's germline CDR1 is GTSNPN and CDR2 SVGIG (reference sequence). Written as DNA, the CDR3 is TGTGCCGTTAAGCGGGGAACAGGGGACACTGAAGCTTTCTTT. This encodes CAVKRGTGDTEAFF.

This rearrangement joins TRBV5-6 to TRBJ2-7; 9 nucleotides match TRBD1. Germline V lookup: CDR1 SGHDT, CDR2 YYEEEE. This CDR3 has 14 amino acids. Unmatched junction bases numbered 7, after V lost 2 bases and J lost 7 bases. In nucleotides, the CDR3 is TGTGCCAGCAGCTTATGGGACAGGGCAGGGGAGCAGTACTTC. This translates into CASSLWDRAGEQYF.